This is a list of T cell receptor beta chains from one sample in a study of blood T cell repertoires in COVID-19. Profiling relied on immunoSEQ multiplex PCR, and the TCRdb table lists in-frame clones only, not all of them. Among around 250,000 clones listed, about 89% were seen once. The sample was peripheral blood. The source of these receptors is a woman aged 35 to 49 who had recovered from COVID-19. Both conserved end residues are part of each CDR3. A D gene is named only where the DNA matches it firmly. Clone size is stated in some rows and not others, as once, few, many or a class when expanded.

CDR3 protein	CDR3 DNA	D gene	clone size	V gene	J gene
CSASRDRGRLETQYF	TGCAGTGCTAGTCGGGACAGGGGACGTTTAGAGACCCAGTACTTC	TRBD1	few	TRBV20-1	TRBJ2-5
CASSLARTGEETQYF	TGTGCCAGCAGCTTGGCTCGGACAGGGGAAGAGACCCAGTACTTC	TRBD1	NA	TRBV5-6	TRBJ2-5
CASSPTDKASQLFF	TGTGCCAGCAGCCCGACGGACAAGGCTTCGCAACTGTTTTTT	NA	NA	TRBV7-8	TRBJ1-4
CSASPGTATEAFF	TGCAGTGCTAGTCCCGGGACAGCCACTGAAGCTTTCTTT	TRBD1	NA	TRBV20-1	TRBJ1-1
CASSPVAGGAEQPQHF	TGTGCCAGCTCACCGGTGGCAGGGGGCGCGGAACAGCCCCAGCATTTT	TRBD1	NA	TRBV18	TRBJ1-5
CASSSTSGMGTQYF	TGTGCCAGCAGCTCGACTAGCGGGATGGGGACCCAGTACTTC	TRBD2	once	TRBV5-6	TRBJ2-5
CASSLGSSHNEQFF	TGTGCCAGCAGCTTAGGTAGCTCGCACAATGAGCAGTTCTTC	NA	NA	TRBV13	TRBJ2-1
CASSPLFSGANVLTF	TGTGCCAGCAGCCCCCTTTTCAGTGGGGCCAACGTCCTGACTTTC	NA	few	TRBV5-4	TRBJ2-6
CASSADFLGESGELFF	TGTGCCAGCAGCGCCGACTTCTTAGGGGAATCAGGGGAGCTGTTTTTT	NA	NA	TRBV3-1/TRBV3-2	TRBJ2-2
CATSRGGVSGANVLTF	TGTGCCACCAGCAGGGGAGGGGTCTCTGGGGCCAACGTCCTGACTTTC	TRBD2	NA	TRBV15	TRBJ2-6
CASNLRDSYGYTF	TGTGCCAGTAACCTTCGGGACAGCTATGGCTACACCTTC	TRBD1	NA	TRBV2	TRBJ1-2
CASSLLGQREGLETQYF	TGTGCCAGCAGTTTACTCGGTCAGCGGGAGGGCCTAGAGACCCAGTACTTC	TRBD2	NA	TRBV27	TRBJ2-5
CASSVDTSGRETQYF	TGTGCCAGCAGCGTAGACACTAGCGGGAGGGAGACCCAGTACTTC	TRBD2	NA	TRBV9	TRBJ2-5
CASSLSRGGYNEQFF	TGTGCCAGCAGCTTAAGCCGGGGGGGATACAATGAGCAGTTCTTC	TRBD2	NA	TRBV7-3	TRBJ2-1
CASSHSRTGNTEAFF	TGCGCCAGCAGCCATTCGAGGACAGGGAACACTGAAGCTTTCTTT	TRBD1	NA	TRBV4-1	TRBJ1-1
CASSPRLRGETQYF	TGTGCCAGCAGCCCCCGACTGAGGGGGGAGACCCAGTACTTC	NA	NA	TRBV3-1/TRBV3-2	TRBJ2-5
CASSVDRDTEAFF	TGTGCCAGTAGTGTCGACAGGGACACTGAAGCTTTCTTT	TRBD1	NA	TRBV19	TRBJ1-1
CASSSSSTGINEQFF	TGTGCCAGCAGTTCCTCTTCGACAGGGATCAATGAGCAGTTCTTC	TRBD1	NA	TRBV28	TRBJ2-1
CASSDRGNQPQHF	TGTGCCAGCAGCGATAGGGGGAATCAGCCCCAGCATTTT	NA	NA	TRBV12-3/TRBV12-4	TRBJ1-5
CASSPGGAPTYEQYF	TGTGCCAGCAGTCCTGGGGGGGCGCCCACCTACGAGCAGTACTTC	NA	NA	TRBV28	TRBJ2-7
CASSPGTGGNEKLFF	TGTGCCAGCAGCCCCGGGACAGGGGGCAATGAAAAACTGTTTTTT	TRBD1	once	TRBV3-1/TRBV3-2	TRBJ1-4
CASSLDGLAGVREQYF	TGTGCCAGCAGCTTGGACGGACTAGCGGGAGTACGGGAGCAGTACTTC	TRBD2	NA	TRBV5-4	TRBJ2-7
CASSPRLASAFNEQFF	TGTGCCAGCAGCCCACGACTAGCGTCGGCTTTCAATGAGCAGTTCTTC	TRBD2	NA	TRBV7-9	TRBJ2-1
CASSPGSHEQFF	TGTGCCAGCAGCCCCGGTTCCCATGAGCAGTTCTTC	NA	NA	TRBV7-3	TRBJ2-1
CASSAPGLAGPSEFF	TGTGCCAGTAGTGCACCGGGACTAGCGGGTCCATCGGAGTTCTTC	TRBD2	NA	TRBV19	TRBJ2-1
CASSVAEEVATYEQYF	TGTGCCAGCAGCGTAGCGGAGGAAGTAGCAACCTACGAGCAGTACTTC	NA	NA	TRBV9	TRBJ2-7
CASSPGRANEKLFF	TGTGCCAGTAGTCCAGGGAGGGCTAATGAAAAACTGTTTTTT	NA	NA	TRBV19	TRBJ1-4
CASSPGLAGGTETQYF	TGTGCCAGCAGCCCCGGACTAGCGGGAGGGACGGAGACCCAGTACTTC	TRBD2	NA	TRBV6-6	TRBJ2-5
CASRLAGADVAYF	TGTGCCAGCAGACTAGCGGGAGCCGACGTGGCGTACTTC	TRBD2	NA	TRBV5-4	TRBJ2-7
CAISGAGGSDYEQYF	TGTGCCATTAGTGGAGCGGGAGGGTCAGACTACGAGCAGTACTTC	TRBD2	NA	TRBV5-4	TRBJ2-7
CASSDRANTEAFF	TGTGCCAGCAGTGACAGGGCGAACACTGAAGCTTTCTTT	TRBD1	NA	TRBV12-3/TRBV12-4	TRBJ1-1
CASSLGQGNTEAFF	TGTGCCAGCAGCTTAGGACAGGGGAACACTGAAGCTTTCTTT	TRBD1	NA	TRBV7-9	TRBJ1-1
CASSPGETQYF	TGTGCCAGCTCACCCGGGGAGACCCAGTACTTC	NA	NA	TRBV18	TRBJ2-5
CASSLAGLATGELFF	TGTGCCAGCAGCTTAGCGGGACTTGCCACCGGGGAGCTGTTTTTT	NA	NA	TRBV7-2	TRBJ2-2
CASSPQGFYGYTF	TGCGCCAGCAGCCCACAGGGGTTTTATGGCTACACCTTC	TRBD1	NA	TRBV5-1	TRBJ1-2
CASSLGLAGGEQYF	TGTGCCAGCAGTCTGGGACTAGCGGGAGGAGAGCAGTACTTC	TRBD2	NA	TRBV27	TRBJ2-7
CASSAGTGGVEQFF	TGCGCCAGCAGCGCAGGGACAGGGGGCGTTGAGCAGTTCTTC	TRBD1	NA	TRBV5-1	TRBJ2-1
CASGPSGRNYGYTF	TGTGCTAGTGGTCCCTCGGGGAGGAACTATGGCTACACCTTC	NA	once	TRBV12-5	TRBJ1-2
CASSRTAGNTEAFF	TGCGCCAGCAGCCGTACGGCAGGCAACACTGAAGCTTTCTTT	NA	NA	TRBV4-1	TRBJ1-1
CASSLLVSPGVEDTQYF	TGTGCCAGCAGCTTATTAGTGAGTCCAGGGGTGGAAGATACGCAGTATTTT	NA	NA	TRBV7-9	TRBJ2-3
CASSLGLAVTSTDTQYF	TGCGCCAGCAGCTTGGGACTAGCGGTTACTAGCACAGATACGCAGTATTTT	TRBD2	NA	TRBV5-1	TRBJ2-3
CASSQEGLAIGF	TGTGCCAGCAGCCAAGAAGGACTAGCGATAGGCTTC	TRBD2	NA	TRBV3-1/TRBV3-2	TRBJ2-7
CASNNDGNAYEQYF	TGTGCCAGCAATAATGACGGGAACGCCTACGAGCAGTACTTC	NA	once	TRBV6-5	TRBJ2-7
CASSQEASRAAGGPTTYEQYF	TGTGCCAGCAGCCAAGAAGCTTCCAGGGCGGCGGGAGGGCCCACGACCTACGAGCAGTACTTC	TRBD2	NA	TRBV3-1/TRBV3-2	TRBJ2-7
CATSVGVSGNEQFF	TGTGCCACCAGTGTGGGAGTTAGTGGTAATGAGCAGTTCTTC	NA	NA	TRBV24-1	TRBJ2-1
CASSPTGASTDTQYF	TGTGCCAGCTCACCGACAGGGGCCTCCACAGATACGCAGTATTTT	TRBD1	many	TRBV18	TRBJ2-3
CASRERDAPSYEQYF	TGTGCCAGCAGAGAGCGGGATGCCCCCTCCTACGAGCAGTACTTC	TRBD2	NA	TRBV6-5	TRBJ2-7
CASSPPGLAGGPHEQYF	TGTGCCAGCTCACCACCGGGACTAGCGGGAGGGCCCCACGAGCAGTACTTC	TRBD2	once	TRBV18	TRBJ2-7
CASSQGTGGGVQPQHF	TGTGCCAGCAGCCAAGGCACAGGGGGGGGCGTCCAGCCCCAGCATTTT	TRBD1	once	TRBV3-1/TRBV3-2	TRBJ1-5
CASNSGGTVNEQFF	TGTGCCAGCAACAGCGGGGGCACGGTCAATGAGCAGTTCTTC	TRBD2	NA	TRBV19	TRBJ2-1
CASSLGSFEQFF	TGTGCCAGCAGCTTAGGTAGTTTCGAGCAGTTCTTC	NA	NA	TRBV7-2	TRBJ2-1
CASSYTGVQPQHF	TGTGCCAGCAGTTATACGGGAGTTCAGCCCCAGCATTTT	NA	NA	TRBV27	TRBJ1-5
CASSIHRKETQYF	TGTGCCAGTAGTATACACAGAAAGGAGACCCAGTACTTC	NA	NA	TRBV19	TRBJ2-5